The present T cell receptor beta chain was sequenced within a study of T-cell reconstitution after alpha-beta-depleted transplantation in children (dated by TCRdb to 2016 to 2017). About the full investigation: Using TCR repertoire profiling, the study followed T-cell immune reconstitution in a quantitative way in children after TCRalphabeta/CD19-depleted allogeneic hematopoietic cell transplantation.

Spanning cysteine to phenylalanine, the CDR3 consists of 15 amino acids. Only the CDR3 DNA is retained, 45 bases long and in frame from the first base. V is reduced by 6 bases and J by 0 bases, leaving a spacing of 14 bases between them. Taken from the germline V gene (reference sequence), the CDR1 and CDR2 loops are DFQATT and SNEGSKA. There are many counts of this clonotype. There is no known antigen for this receptor. No base qualities exist here, and no much larger clone lies one base off it. Receptor amplification or capture employed PCR. The instrument was an Illumina HiSeq 2500. TCR library preparation used molecular barcoding, with unique molecular identifiers applied to normalize quantification of the TCRbeta repertoire. TCRdb applied fastp at Q25 and MiXCR to the public reads, then kept only in-frame beta chains. Rows with a matching CDR3 protein are joined into one entry that keeps the most common DNA and genes. The sample data list roughly 590,000 distinct CDR3 sequences, and roughly 15% of these were observed just once. 0.9% to 1.2% of the sample is held by the ten biggest clonotypes.

The sample was PBMCs from the stem cell graft donor, taken from the stem cell graft. The TCR originated in a human donor who donated a stem cell graft to a child with acute myeloid leukemia. Recombination connected TRBV20-1 to TRBJ1-4; a weak D assignment points to TRBD1 (6 bases agree). The CDR3 in this case is CSAHGQSATNEKLFF. The nucleotide sequence reads as follows: TGCAGTGCCCACGGACAGTCTGCAACTAATGAAAAACTGTTTTTT.